One and the same sample provided the 29 T cell receptor beta chains below, sequenced in a study of early T cells in non-severe SARS-CoV-2 infection. TCRdb reanalysed the 5' RACE reads using MiXCR and keeps one entry per CDR3 protein. The sample contains roughly 66,000 distinct CDR3 sequences, roughly 9% of which appear only once. The sequencing sample was made of whole blood. The receptors here all came from an adult who was a healthcare worker with PCR-confirmed SARS-CoV-2 infection or an uninfected control (not recorded which).

The rearrangement joins TRBV20-1 to TRBJ2-5; 9 bases are shared with TRBD2. This CDR3 contains 16 residues. Losses at the gene ends were 3 bases for V and 5 bases for J; bases not matched to a gene: 13. Germline V gene sequence: CDR1 DFQATT, CDR2 SNEGSKA (reference sequence). The CDR3 region is CSARGAGGSLVETQYF. The CDR3 coding sequence is TGCAGTGCTAGGGGAGCGGGAGGATCGCTAGTGGAGACCCAGTACTTC.

Ten or more counts support this clonotype. The gene calls are TRBV10-3 and TRBJ2-1; 9 nucleotides line up with TRBD2. Germline CDR1 ENHRY, CDR2 SYGVKD. The trim removed 10 bases at V and 4 bases at J, leaving 8 bases unmatched. This CDR3 is 14 amino acids long. For the CDR3, the DNA is TGTGCCACCGGTAGCGGGAGTAAATACAATGAGCAGTTCTTC. Protein sequence: CATGSGSKYNEQFF.

This rearrangement joins TRBV12-3 or TRBV12-4 to TRBJ1-4; perhaps TRBD1 as D (5 bases). The CDR3 is made up of 12 amino acids. The V end lost 6 bases, the J end lost 8 bases, and 10 bases lay between the germline ends. CDR3 amino acids: CASRIQEEKLFF. The CDR3 region has the DNA TGTGCCAGCAGGATACAGGAGGAAAAACTGTTTTTT.

This clonotype showed up just a few times. This sequence joins TRBV7-2 and TRBJ2-3, with D perhaps TRBD1 (5 bases). The germline V gene has CDR1 SGHTA and CDR2 FQGNSA. Trimming pared 0 bases from V and 2 bases from J, leaving 12 bases between. The CDR3 covers 16 residues. The CDR3 protein is CASSLAGAGPTDTQYF. The CDR3 DNA reads TGTGCCAGCAGCTTAGCTGGGGCAGGACCCACAGATACGCAGTATTTT.

This chain links TRBV12-3 or TRBV12-4 with TRBJ2-1, with 8 bases lining up with TRBD1. Trimming removed 6 bases from V and 8 bases from J; junction bases left unmatched: 12. The length of the CDR3 is 15 residues. CDR3 protein: CASSQDRGHWDEQFF. CDR3 nucleotide sequence: TGTGCCAGCAGCCAAGACAGGGGCCATTGGGATGAGCAGTTCTTC.

This clonotype was counted at least ten times. The genes are TRBV29-1 and TRBJ1-4; D is unclear. Trimming stripped 4 bases from V and 1 base from J, with 13 bases between. Per the germline V gene, CDR1 is SQVTM and CDR2 is ANQGSEA. This CDR3 has 15 residues. CDR3 protein: CSVAPSRVTNEKLFF. CDR3 nucleotide sequence: TGCAGCGTTGCCCCTAGCCGGGTAACTAATGAAAAACTGTTTTTT.

This clonotype appeared a few times. The chain carries TRBV12-3 or TRBV12-4 and TRBJ2-2; 9 bases are a match to TRBD1. The CDR3 runs 16 residues. V lost 4 bases, J lost 1 base, and 4 bases stayed unmatched. CDR3 sequence reads: CASSSGTGWNTGELFF. CDR3 bases: TGTGCCAGCAGTTCCGGGACAGGGTGGAACACCGGGGAGCTGTTTTTT.

This clonotype was picked up many times. The V and J genes are TRBV7-8 and TRBJ1-2, with D uncertain. Looked up from germline, CDR1 is SGHVS and CDR2 is FQNEAQ. The CDR3 contains 15 residues. Trimming took off 0 bases at V and 4 bases at J, with 12 bases between the two ends. The CDR3, as DNA: TGTGCCAGCAGCTTAGCGGAGAACCCCCCCTATGGCTACACCTTC. It is translated as CASSLAENPPYGYTF. Using reference TRBV7-8 and TRBJ1-2 for the parts outside the CDR3, the full variable domain is GAGVSQSPRYKVAKRGQDVALRCDPISGHVSLFWYQQALGQGPEFLTYFQNEAQLDKSGLPSDRFFAERPEGSVSTLKIQRTQQEDSAVYLCASSLAENPPYGYTFGSGTRLTVV.

This clonotype occurred many times. The rearrangement uses TRBV20-1 and TRBJ2-5, with D possibly called TRBD1 or TRBD2 (5 bases each). Trimming stripped 0 bases from V and 5 bases from J, with 13 bases between. The CDR3 has 14 amino acids. CDR1 and CDR2 (germline): DFQATT, SNEGSKA (reference sequence). CDR3 in amino acids: CSARDPGTFETQYF. The CDR3 DNA reads as TGCAGTGCTAGAGATCCTGGGACCTTCGAGACCCAGTACTTC.

This clonotype was seen a handful of times. V usage is TRBV24-1 and J usage is TRBJ2-2; tentatively, D is TRBD1 or TRBD2 (7 bases each). This CDR3 has 16 residues. V lost 9 bases to trimming and J lost 4 bases, with 20 bases between them. Germline V gene lookup returns CDR1 KGHDR and CDR2 SFDVKD. CDR3 DNA: TGTGCCACCCACCAGGGGGGGGAGAATGTCACCGGGGAGCTGTTTTTT. Translation: CATHQGGENVTGELFF.

This clonotype has a count of ten or more. The CDR3 DNA follows: TGCGCCAGCAGCTCGGACGGAGCGGAGGCCAACGTCCTGACTTTC. It translates to CASSSDGAEANVLTF. The V and J genes are TRBV5-1 and TRBJ2-6, with a possible D match to TRBD2 (5 bases). The germline V gene encodes CDR1 SGHRS and CDR2 YFSETQ. The CDR3 is 15 residues long. V gave up 3 bases and J gave up 6 bases, with 13 bases separating them. Full variable domain (missing parts from reference TRBV5-1 and TRBJ2-6): KAGVTQTPRYLIKTRGQQVTLSCSPISGHRSVSWYQQTPGQGLQFLFEYFSETQRNKGNFPGRFSGRQFSNSRSEMNVSTLELGDSALYLCASSSDGAEANVLTFGAGSRLTVL.

The V call is TRBV6-5, the J call TRBJ2-5; D unresolved. Germline V lookup: CDR1 MNHEY, CDR2 SVGAGI. Trimming pared 8 bases from V and 5 bases from J, leaving 9 bases between. The CDR3 runs to 11 residues. This CDR3 reads CASAARETQYF. The CDR3 DNA follows: TGTGCCAGCGCCGCGAGGGAGACCCAGTACTTC.

This clonotype was observed a handful of times. The V gene is TRBV10-3, the J gene TRBJ2-7; TRBD2 matches 10 bases. V lost 3 bases and J lost 0; bases outside the gene matches: 2. Germline V CDR1 and CDR2: ENHRY, SYGVKD. The CDR3 covers 15 residues. CDR3 sequence reads: CAISDGLADSYEQYF. The CDR3 nucleotides are TGTGCCATCAGTGACGGACTAGCGGACTCCTACGAGCAGTACTTC.

The chain employs TRBV6-2 or TRBV6-3 and TRBJ2-1; 7 positions match TRBD2. Trimming removed 2 bases from V and 3 bases from J; junction bases left unmatched: 7. Germline assignment: CDR1 MNHEY and CDR2 SVGEGT. The CDR3 consists of 16 residues. The CDR3 spells CASSYAGLGRYNEQFF. In DNA, the CDR3 is TGTGCCAGCAGTTACGCTGGACTAGGCCGCTACAATGAGCAGTTCTTC.

This clonotype has just a few counts. V gene TRBV20-1 combines with J gene TRBJ2-4; D call uncertain. This CDR3 comprises 12 residues. Germline V CDR1 and CDR2: DFQATT, SNEGSKA (reference sequence). Trimming removed 3 bases at V and 10 bases at J, with 13 bases between. The chain's CDR3 is CSASSRPTIQYF. The DNA for the CDR3 is TGCAGTGCTAGCAGTCGCCCGACGATTCAGTACTTC.

This clonotype was observed many times. The chain uses TRBV19 and TRBJ2-1; the match to TRBD2 covers 9 bases. CDR1 is LNHDA, CDR2 SQIVND, per germline (reference sequence). This CDR3 is built from 15 residues. Germline trimming cut 5 bases from V and 2 bases from J; bases unmatched to any gene: 4. The CDR3 here is CASSLQREAYNEQFF. CDR3 coding DNA: TGTGCCAGTAGTCTCCAGCGGGAGGCCTACAATGAGCAGTTCTTC.

This clonotype appeared a few times. This chain connects TRBV7-2 to TRBJ2-7; 13 nucleotides agree with TRBD2. CDR1 is SGHTA and CDR2 is FQGNSA in the germline V gene. The CDR3 is 16 residues long. V lost 8 bases, J lost 2 bases, and 9 bases stayed unmatched. The CDR3: CASRNGLAGDPYEQYF. CDR3 sequence (DNA): TGTGCCAGCCGTAACGGACTAGCGGGAGATCCCTACGAGCAGTACTTC.

This clonotype appeared a single time. This chain links TRBV24-1 with TRBJ2-1; TRBD2 agrees at 7 bases. The germline CDR1 and CDR2 sequences are KGHDR and SFDVKD. V lost 3 bases and J lost 5; bases outside the gene matches: 9. The CDR3 is made up of 16 amino acids. The CDR3 loop reads CATSDPTSRINNEQFF. The CDR3 bases are TGTGCCACCAGTGATCCGACTAGCAGGATAAACAATGAGCAGTTCTTC.

This clonotype was observed a handful of times. The V call is TRBV7-9, the J call TRBJ2-7; 10 nucleotides align to TRBD2. Looked up from germline, CDR1 is SEHNR and CDR2 is FQNEAQ (reference sequence). This CDR3 has 15 residues. V shed 5 bases, J shed 9 bases, and the junction held 13 bases outside the gene matches. CDR3 region: CASSPGASGGFGQYF. CDR3 in DNA: TGTGCCAGCAGCCCCGGTGCTAGCGGGGGATTCGGGCAGTACTTC. Filled out from reference TRBV7-9 and TRBJ2-7, the complete variable domain reads DTGVSQNPRHKITKRGQNVTFRCDPISEHNRLYWYRQTLGQGPEFLTYFQNEAQLEKSRLLSDRFSAERPKGSFSTLEIQRTEQGDSAMYLCASSPGASGGFGQYFGPGTRLTVT.

The table lists this clonotype with a few counts. This chain links TRBV29-1 with TRBJ1-2; 8 nucleotides match TRBD1. The CDR3 totals 12 residues. V shed 5 bases and J 4 bases; nucleotides not matched to a gene: 3. CDR1 SQVTM and CDR2 ANQGSEA come from the germline V gene. This CDR3 is CSVSGTGYGYTF. In DNA, the CDR3 is TGCAGCGTTTCCGGGACAGGCTATGGCTACACCTTC.

Concerning this clonotype: One junction end does not reproduce the germline sequence, and a read error may be involved. This chain links TRBV3-1 with TRBJ2-1, with D perhaps TRBD2 (7 bases). Germline V gives CDR1 LGHDT, CDR2 YNNKEL (reference sequence). The CDR3 covers 13 residues. Here the CDR3 DNA reads TGTGCCAGCAGCCAAGAAGGGGGACTACCTCTTCTCTTC. The encoded protein is CASSQEGGLPLLF.

J is TRBJ1-5 and V is TRBV29-1; D possibly corresponds to TRBD1 (6 bases). CDR1 and CDR2 (germline): SQVTM, ANQGSEA. Trimming stripped 0 bases from V and 6 bases from J, with 12 bases between. This CDR3 is built from 14 residues. The CDR3 loop reads CSVEDSGAGQPQHF. CDR3 sequence (DNA): TGCAGCGTTGAAGATTCAGGGGCAGGTCAGCCCCAGCATTTT. The full variable domain, its missing parts supplied by reference TRBV29-1 and TRBJ1-5, is SAVISQKPSRDICQRGTSLTIQCQVDSQVTMMFWYRQQPGQSLTLIATANQGSEATYESGFVIDKFPISRPNLTFSTLTVSNMSPEDSSIYLCSVEDSGAGQPQHFGDGTRLSIL.

This chain joins TRBV5-4 and TRBJ2-3; 7 positions match TRBD1. J lost 2 bases, V lost 0 bases, and 3 bases had no gene match. This CDR3 has 15 amino acids. The germline V gene has CDR1 SGHNT and CDR2 YYREEE (reference sequence). The CDR3 loop is CASSLGGQYTDTQYF. CDR3 nucleotides: TGTGCCAGCAGCTTGGGGGGACAGTACACAGATACGCAGTATTTT.

This clonotype was counted a few times. The chain links TRBV6-2 or TRBV6-3 to TRBJ2-3; no definite D call. V was trimmed by 2 bases and J by 9 bases, leaving 6 bases between them. The CDR3 loop spans 11 amino acids. From germline, CDR1 is MNHEY and CDR2 SVGEGT. DNA for the CDR3: TGTGCCAGCAGTTACCTACGAACGCAGTATTTT. Amino acids: CASSYLRTQYF.

This clonotype was recorded once. This chain joins TRBV7-3 and TRBJ2-2; D might be TRBD2 (6 bases). The CDR3 is 15 amino acids. The V end was cut by 5 bases, the J end by 4 bases, with 14 bases between. Per the germline V gene, CDR1 is SGHTA and CDR2 is FQGTGA. The CDR3 sequence is CASSPGGTSTGELFF. As DNA, the CDR3 is TGTGCCAGCAGCCCGGGCGGGACGAGCACCGGGGAGCTGTTTTTT.

The sample holds many counts of this clonotype. V is TRBV20-1 and J is TRBJ2-2; tentatively, D is TRBD1 or TRBD2 (5 bases each). The CDR3 length is 13 residues. Looked up from germline, CDR1 is DFQATT and CDR2 is SNEGSKA (reference sequence). V gave up 1 base and J gave up 7 bases, with 10 bases separating them. The CDR3, as DNA: TGCAGTGCTAGAGTATGGGGGAGCGGGGAGCTGTTTTTT. This gives the protein CSARVWGSGELFF.

The chain employs TRBV5-4 and TRBJ2-7; 15 nucleotides match TRBD2. Trimming cost V 3 bases and J 7 bases; bases outside gene matches: 8. The germline gives CDR1 SGHNT, CDR2 YYREEE (reference sequence). This CDR3 is built from 16 residues. CDR3 loop: CASSSGTSGRPREQYF. The CDR3 nucleotides are TGTGCCAGCAGCTCCGGGACTAGCGGGAGGCCGAGGGAGCAGTACTTC. Based on the CDR3 plus reference TRBV5-4 and TRBJ2-7, the full variable domain is ETGVTQSPTHLIKTRGQQVTLRCSSQSGHNTVSWYQQALGQGPQFIFQYYREEENGRGNFPPRFSGLQFPNYSSELNVNALELDDSALYLCASSSGTSGRPREQYFGPGTRLTVT.

This clonotype turned up a few times. V gene TRBV9 combines with J gene TRBJ2-3; D unresolved. The CDR3 runs 13 residues. Per germline, CDR1 SGDLS and CDR2 YYNGEE. The germline V and J ends were trimmed by 0 bases and 5 bases, with 7 bases remaining between them. Here the CDR3 DNA reads TGTGCCAGCAGCGTAGGGATGGGAGATACGCAGTATTTT. Translated: CASSVGMGDTQYF.

There are many counts of this clonotype. This rearrangement joins TRBV20-1 to TRBJ2-7; 8 positions match TRBD1. CDR3 size: 13 residues. Germline trimming cut 5 bases from V and 2 bases from J; bases unmatched to any gene: 5. The germline CDR1 and CDR2 sequences are DFQATT and SNEGSKA (reference sequence). CDR3 nucleotide sequence: TGCAGTGCTGCGGACAGGGTAGCCTACGAGCAGTACTTC. It translates to CSAADRVAYEQYF.